The rows below give T cell receptor beta chains drawn from one sample of a study of CD4 T cells in relation to SARS-CoV-2 and coronaviruses. Profiling relied on immunoSEQ multiplex PCR, and the TCRdb table lists in-frame clones only, not all of them. The sample yields 28,000 or so clones, around 76% seen once. Their antigen targets remain unknown. The sample was CD4+ T cells from PBMCs, cultured in vitro. Receptors originate from a human donor in good health. Each CDR3 is given with its conserved first and last residue. Fields, in order: CDR3 DNA, CDR3 protein, J gene, V gene, D gene, clone size. D genes are given only for firm matches. Size tells how often a clone was seen (once, few, many) or the class of an expanded clone, and some rows leave it out.

cdr3_nt: TGTGCCAGCAGCGAGACCGGGACAGGGGTTAACTATGGCTACACCTTC; cdr3_aa: CASSETGTGVNYGYTF; j_call: TRBJ1-2; v_call: TRBV5-6; d_call: TRBD1; clone_size: .
cdr3_nt: TGCAGCGTTGAGGCCCAGGTCACTAACTATGGCTACACCTTC; cdr3_aa: CSVEAQVTNYGYTF; j_call: TRBJ1-2; v_call: TRBV29-1; d_call: .; clone_size: .
cdr3_nt: TGTGCCAGCAGCTTGGAGGGAACTAGGGTTGCGAACTACGAGCAGTACTTC; cdr3_aa: CASSLEGTRVANYEQYF; j_call: TRBJ2-7; v_call: TRBV5-6; d_call: .; clone_size: .
cdr3_nt: TGCGCCAGCAGTGATGGGCTAGCGGGGGCAGATACGCAGTATTTT; cdr3_aa: CASSDGLAGADTQYF; j_call: TRBJ2-3; v_call: TRBV10-1; d_call: TRBD2; clone_size: .
cdr3_nt: TGTGCCAGCAGCCTTTGGGACAGCGGTGACGGGGAGCTGTTTTTT; cdr3_aa: CASSLWDSGDGELFF; j_call: TRBJ2-2; v_call: TRBV5-6; d_call: TRBD1; clone_size: .
cdr3_nt: TGTGCCAGCAGCCCCACCTTGGACGGAGCGGCCGGGCCCCAGCATTTT; cdr3_aa: CASSPTLDGAAGPQHF; j_call: TRBJ1-5; v_call: TRBV3-1/TRBV3-2; d_call: .; clone_size: .
cdr3_nt: TGTGCCAGCGGTTTTGTGTCCTTCTCCTACAATGAGCAGTTCTTC; cdr3_aa: CASGFVSFSYNEQFF; j_call: TRBJ2-1; v_call: TRBV5-4; d_call: .; clone_size: .
cdr3_nt: TGTGCCAGCAGCGTCCAAGGGGGCCTGTCCGAAAAACTGTTTTTT; cdr3_aa: CASSVQGGLSEKLFF; j_call: TRBJ1-4; v_call: TRBV9; d_call: TRBD1; clone_size: .
cdr3_nt: TGTGCCAGCAGCTACGGGACTAGCGGGAGAGTTTATGAGCAGTTCTTC; cdr3_aa: CASSYGTSGRVYEQFF; j_call: TRBJ2-1; v_call: TRBV7-9; d_call: TRBD2; clone_size: .
cdr3_nt: TGTGCCAGCAGCTTAAATCCCGGCGGTAGCGGGTCCGTCGGTGAGCAGTTCTTC; cdr3_aa: CASSLNPGGSGSVGEQFF; j_call: TRBJ2-1; v_call: TRBV7-3; d_call: TRBD2; clone_size: .
cdr3_nt: TGTGCCAGCAGCTTATCGGGAGCTAACTATGGCTACACCTTC; cdr3_aa: CASSLSGANYGYTF; j_call: TRBJ1-2; v_call: TRBV11-2; d_call: .; clone_size: once